The clone carrying this T cell receptor (beta chain) was counted a few times. The data originate from a study of blood T cell repertoires in COVID-19. Background on the study: Italy, Spain and the United States were the sources of the convalescent and acute COVID-19 samples. In each case, the material was cDNA or gDNA derived from T cells, B-cell-depleted T cells, or PBMCs.

CDR3 size: 14 residues. The germline CDR1 and CDR2 sequences are KGHSH and LQKENI. The ends lost 3 bases at V and 5 bases at J; junction bases unmatched: 1. In the original workflow: Amplification of reference gene primers was used by the study to estimate nucleated cell counts. Clones were read by immunoSEQ multiplex PCR, and TCRdb kept only the in-frame ones, dropping some. Clone size and the V and J calls come from that table; the DNA yielded D and trimming. Altogether approximately 16,000 clones are present, approximately 88% being singletons, with the ten largest covering approximately 12%. The chain uses TRBV18 and TRBJ1-6, with TRBD1 matching 7 bases. The sequence derives from a human donor in a cohort sampled during active COVID-19. Input material: peripheral blood. DNA of the CDR3: TGTGCCAGCTCACCGACAGGGAATAATTCACCCCTCCACTTT. It specifies CASSPTGNNSPLHF.